This T cell receptor (beta chain) comes out of a study of CD8 T cells in Susac syndrome. With random hexamers, about 0.5 to 1 ug RNA was reverse transcribed. TCRdb re-analysed the immunoSEQ multiplex PCR reads in MiXCR, keeping a single row per CDR3 protein. Among 130,000 to 150,000 distinct CDR3 sequences listed, approximately 93% were seen once. J lost 4 bases, V lost 10 bases, and 6 bases had no gene match. This CDR3 comprises 12 residues. Germline CDR1 is SNHLY and CDR2 is FYNNEI. Sequencing of TCR beta was undertaken in CD8+ and CD4+ T cells derived from blood. Controls matched for sex and age were healthy donors. Negative isolation was applied to CD8+ and CD4+ T cells, and FACS enrichment was applied to TEMRA cells.

The origin of this receptor is a human donor in good health. This sequence joins TRBV2 and TRBJ1-1; 7 nucleotides match TRBD1. The sample consisted of CD8+ T cells from PBMCs. For the CDR3, the DNA is TGTGCCATCAAGACAGGGTTCACTGAAGCTTTCTTT. This translates into CAIKTGFTEAFF.